This T cell receptor (beta chain) was sequenced during a study of metastatic and nonmetastatic thyroid tumors. Study background: Repertoires from blood and tumor or nodule tissue of malignant and benign thyroid patients were compared.

This clone was seen a few times. What it binds is not known. Original processing notes: Clinicopathological groups of papillary thyroid cancer showed CDR3 differences that were used to build a distant-metastasis classifier. TCRdb redid the clone calls on the PCR reads using MiXCR. TCRdb's processing, not the authors', yielded these V and J calls. The sample includes 13,000 or so clones, about 22% seen only once; the top ten take roughly 59%. Overall study results and limits: Benign nodules reportedly had significantly lower TCR beta diversity than malignant thyroid tumors in blood and tumor.

The trim removed 4 bases at V and 0 bases at J, leaving 4 bases unmatched. Germline V gene lookup returns CDR1 MNHNS and CDR2 SASEGT. The CDR3 is 15 amino acids. No patient received treatment before thyroid surgery. This chain uses TRBV6-1 with TRBJ2-3, with TRBD2 identical over 7 bases. Sequencing input: blood. This TCR derives from a male donor with papillary thyroid cancer or a benign thyroid nodule (not recorded which). Some clones in this sample may be carry-over from other donors' samples. The CDR3 DNA follows: TGTGCCAGCAGTGGGGATAGCGGGAGCACAGATACGCAGTATTTT. Amino acids: CASSGDSGSTDTQYF.